One and the same sample provided the 17 T cell receptor beta chains below, sequenced in a study of tumor-infiltrating lymphocytes in oesophageal squamous cell carcinoma. In TCRdb, the PCR reads were re-called with MiXCR into one record per CDR3 protein. The data contain under 25,000 distinct CDR3 sequences, about two fifths of them singletons. Sequenced sample: blood. These receptors came from a male donor with esophageal squamous cell carcinoma.

This chain joins TRBV13 and TRBJ2-3; 7 bases match TRBD1. The J call is uncertain, as TRBJ2-7 better fits the DNA end. The CDR3 is made up of 16 amino acids. The germline V gene has CDR1 PRHDT and CDR2 FYEKMQ (reference sequence). The CDR3 region is CASSPTQRQGIHEQYF. The CDR3 coding sequence is TGTGCCAGCAGCCCCACCCAGCGACAGGGAATCCACGAGCAGTACTTC.

This chain links TRBV7-2 with TRBJ2-2; D gene uncertain. This CDR3 comprises 15 residues. Trimming cost V 0 bases and J 0 bases, with 5 bases left between them. In germline, CDR1 is SGHTA, CDR2 FQGNSA. In DNA form, the CDR3 reads TGTGCCAGCAGCTTAGCCAGGACGAACACCGGGGAGCTGTTTTTT. This sequence encodes CASSLARTNTGELFF.

This clonotype occurred many times. The chain's CDR3 is CASSSGTGGYNGELFF. CDR3 coding DNA: TGCGCCAGCAGTTCCGGGACAGGGGGCTATAACGGGGAGCTGTTTTTT. V usage is TRBV5-1 and J usage is TRBJ2-2, with 12 bases that match TRBD1. Germline V CDR1 and CDR2: SGHRS, YFSETQ. Unmatched junction bases numbered 9, after V lost 5 bases and J lost 7 bases. This CDR3 contains 16 residues.

The table lists this clonotype with many counts. This sequence joins TRBV5-1 and TRBJ2-1; D perhaps matches TRBD1 (9 bases). Trimming left V 1 base short and J 8 bases short, with 22 bases between. The CDR3 is made up of 17 amino acids. Per germline, CDR1 SGHRS and CDR2 YFSETQ. DNA for the CDR3: TGCGCCAGCAGCTTGAACCCCCCGGGACAGGGACTAGATGAGCAGTTCTTC. Its protein is CASSLNPPGQGLDEQFF.

The rearrangement links TRBV12-3 or TRBV12-4 to TRBJ1-5; D call uncertain. The CDR3 is made up of 15 amino acids. The V end was cut by 5 bases, the J end by 2 bases, with 13 bases between. Written as DNA, the CDR3 is TGTGCCAGCAGTGCCCGGGGAGGGCGCAATCAGCCCCAGCATTTT. Protein sequence: CASSARGGRNQPQHF.

This clonotype was observed many times. The genes are TRBV10-3 and TRBJ2-2; unclear D gene. The CDR3 totals 16 residues. CDR1 is ENHRY and CDR2 is SYGVKD in the germline V gene. V lost 3 bases, J lost 0 bases, and 11 bases lay in between. The CDR3 DNA follows: TGTGCCATCAGTGAAAAGGGAACCTCGAACACCGGGGAGCTGTTTTTT. Translated, it gives CAISEKGTSNTGELFF.

As concerns this clonotype: The limits of the CDR3 on the DNA are not certain, so only TCRdb's listed CDR3 is given. The V gene is TRBV27, the J gene TRBJ2-6. The CDR3 is made up of 15 amino acids, end residues included. CDR1 is MNHEY, CDR2 SMNVEV, per germline (reference sequence). The CDR3 loop is CASTKACFLRAVLRF.

This clonotype was counted many times. V usage is TRBV12-3 or TRBV12-4 and J usage is TRBJ1-1, with 10 bases matching TRBD1. This CDR3 region has 17 residues. The J segment lost 3 bases and the V segment lost 6 bases, leaving 13 bases of the junction unmatched. The chain's CDR3 is CASRDRGLGGLDTEAFF. DNA for the CDR3: TGTGCCAGCAGAGACAGGGGGCTCGGGGGTTTAGACACTGAAGCTTTCTTT.

This clonotype was counted ten times or more. The DNA of the CDR3 is TGTGCCAGCTCACCACCTATGACAGCCCAAGAGACCCAGTACTTC. Protein product: CASSPPMTAQETQYF. The rearrangement uses TRBV18 and TRBJ2-5; possibly TRBD1 for D (5 bases). Germline V gene data show CDR1 as KGHSH and CDR2 as LQKENI. V was shortened by 0 bases and J by 1 base, with 9 bases between the two germline ends. This CDR3 is 15 amino acids long.

The V gene is TRBV11-2, the J gene TRBJ2-1; the D is unclear. The J call may be in error: the DNA end matches TRBJ2-7 better. Germline loops: CDR1 SGHAT, CDR2 FQNNGV. This CDR3 has 11 amino acids. The CDR3 loop reads CASSSSVEQYF. The CDR3 coding sequence is TGTGCCAGCAGCTCCTCTGTTGAGCAGTACTTC.

The genes are TRBV6-1 and TRBJ1-5; D ambiguous. The CDR3 extends over 11 amino acids. Germline CDR1 reads MNHNS; CDR2 reads SASEGT. Trimming removed 5 bases at V and 4 bases at J, with 3 bases between. CDR3 in DNA: TGTGCCAGCAGTACTAATCAGCCCCAGCATTTT. Protein product: CASSTNQPQHF.

The gene calls are TRBV10-3 and TRBJ2-5, with TRBD1 matching 8 bases. CDR1 is ENHRY and CDR2 is SYGVKD in the germline V gene. After removal of 9 bases from V and 2 bases from J, the junction contained 5 bases not matched to a gene. The CDR3 extends over 13 amino acids. The CDR3 nucleotides are TGTGCCATTCGACAGGGGAGTCAAGAGACCCAGTACTTC. The encoded protein is CAIRQGSQETQYF.

V and J are TRBV7-6 and TRBJ2-1; D possibly corresponds to TRBD2 (5 bases). The DNA end is more similar to TRBJ2-5, so the J call may be wrong. CDR3 length: 12 amino acids. The germline gives CDR1 SGHVS, CDR2 FNYEAQ. The CDR3 sequence is CASSPDLETQYF. In nucleotides, the CDR3 is TGTGCCAGCAGCCCGGACTTGGAGACCCAGTACTTC.

A few counts support this clonotype. The V gene is TRBV7-2, the J gene TRBJ2-3; D not resolved. The CDR3 contains 14 residues. Germline V CDR1 and CDR2: SGHTA, FQGNSA. Trimming took 5 bases from V and 0 from J, leaving 9 bases between them. The CDR3 DNA follows: TGTGCCAGCAGCCCGTTACCCAGCACAGATACGCAGTATTTT. Translation gives CASSPLPSTDTQYF.

This clonotype has more than one count but fewer than ten. The genes are TRBV7-8 and TRBJ2-1, with D uncertain. The DNA end is more similar to TRBJ2-7, so the J call may be wrong. This CDR3 is built from 11 residues. Germline CDR1 and CDR2: SGHVS and FQNEAQ. The CDR3 spells CASSSAYEQYF. For the CDR3, the DNA is TGTGCCAGCAGCTCTGCCTACGAGCAGTACTTC.

This clonotype is medium-sized by share. The chain is built from TRBV7-9 and TRBJ2-7; no definite D call. The CDR3 is 12 amino acids. Trimming pared 5 bases from V and 6 bases from J, leaving 11 bases between. Germline V CDR1 and CDR2: SEHNR, FQNEAQ (reference sequence). This CDR3 is CASSQNVGEQYF. The CDR3 DNA reads TGTGCCAGCAGCCAGAACGTGGGCGAGCAGTACTTC.

The chain has TRBV28 and TRBJ2-4, with TRBD2 matching 7 bases. The closer fit of TRBJ2-7 to the DNA end suggests the J call may be wrong. This CDR3 has 14 amino acids. Germline V lookup: CDR1 MDHEN, CDR2 SYDVKM. CDR3 amino acids: CASSFSGTLDEQYF. The CDR3 DNA follows: TGTGCCAGCAGTTTCAGCGGGACTCTCGACGAGCAGTACTTC.